Sequencing of this T cell receptor beta chain was carried out in a study of shared T cell receptors in the human thymus. TCRdb's table, derived via immunoSEQ multiplex PCR, lists solely in-frame clones and lacks some. The data show around 340,000 clones, around 95% seen once. Specimen: thymocytes. This clonotype was sampled from a human donor.

CDR3 region: CAWSVPRGRYTDTQYF. The DNA for the CDR3 is TGTGCCTGGAGTGTCCCCCGTGGGCGGTACACAGATACGCAGTATTTT. The chain combines TRBV30 with TRBJ2-3; D ambiguous. The CDR3 has 16 residues. V gave up 0 bases and J gave up 2 bases, with 15 bases separating them. Germline CDR1 is GTSNPN and CDR2 is SVGIG (reference sequence).